This TCR beta chain came from a study of T-cell reconstitution after alpha-beta-depleted transplantation in children. V lost 0 bases and J 5 bases, leaving 11 bases between the germline ends. This CDR3 contains 14 residues. The germline gives CDR1 MNHEY, CDR2 SVGEGT. Unique molecular identifiers featured in how the TCRbeta library was prepared. MiXCR, applied by TCRdb to the PCR reads, yields one record per CDR3 protein. This sample has thousands of distinct CDR3 sequences; approximately 19% occur once, and the top ten carry about half. The rearrangement joins TRBV6-2 or TRBV6-3 to TRBJ2-7; TRBD1 might be the D (6 bases). The clonotype comes from a male patient aged 2-15 years who had a stem cell transplant for acute lymphoblastic leukemia, so the T cells may come from the graft donor. The sequencing here drew on PBMCs, mostly from graft donor cells, taken 180 days after TCRalphabeta/CD19-depleted stem cell transplant. The CDR3 sequence: CASSYSRTVHEQYF. The CDR3 DNA reads TGTGCCAGCAGTTACTCCAGGACAGTCCACGAGCAGTACTTC.